Each of the 28 T cell receptor beta chains below was sequenced from the same sample in a study of OX40 agonist ivuxolimab in advanced cancers. The assay was immunoSEQ multiplex PCR, and TCRdb's table has in-frame clones only and misses some. The sample consists of around 76,000 clones, 85% to 90% of them appearing once. The specimen comprised CD4+ or CD8+ T cells sorted from blood, sampled in a trial of the OX40 agonist ivuxolimab. The receptor source for this set is an adult with an advanced solid tumor such as melanoma, head and neck, liver or kidney cancer.

The gene calls are TRBV27 and TRBJ2-7, with D unresolved. Germline CDR1 and CDR2: MNHEY and SMNVEV (reference sequence). The CDR3 has 13 amino acids. V lost 6 bases to trimming and J lost 0 bases, with 9 bases between them. CDR3 in amino acids: CASRYSPSYEQYF. DNA of the CDR3: TGTGCCAGCAGGTACAGTCCCTCCTACGAGCAGTACTTC.

This rearrangement joins TRBV18 to TRBJ1-5, with a tentative D call TRBD1 (6 bases). CDR3 length equals 14 residues. Trimming left V 6 bases short and J 3 bases short, with 12 bases between. Per germline, CDR1 KGHSH and CDR2 LQKENI. In DNA form, the CDR3 reads TGTGCCAGCTCCCTAGGACAGCCCAATCAGCCCCAGCATTTT. It translates to CASSLGQPNQPQHF. Combining the CDR3 with reference TRBV18 and TRBJ1-5 gives the whole variable domain NAGVMQNPRHLVRRRGQEARLRCSPMKGHSHVYWYRQLPEEGLKFMVYLQKENIIDESGMPKERFSAEFPKEGPSILRIQQVVRGDSAAYFCASSLGQPNQPQHFGDGTRLSIL.

The J gene is TRBJ1-3, the V gene TRBV9; TRBD1 is a possible D gene (6 bases). The length of the CDR3 is 15 residues. Trimming shortened V by 3 bases and J by 0 bases, and 10 bases separated the two germline ends. From germline, CDR1 is SGDLS and CDR2 YYNGEE. CDR3 sequence (DNA): TGTGCCAGCAGCGCCGGGGGGCCCTCTGGAAACACCATATATTTT. Protein sequence: CASSAGGPSGNTIYF.

The rearrangement uses TRBV5-4 and TRBJ1-1; D is ambiguous. V lost 2 bases and J lost 1, with 9 bases in between. This CDR3 has 14 residues. Per the germline V gene, CDR1 is SGHNT and CDR2 is YYREEE (reference sequence). CDR3 sequence: CASSFFAGNTEAFF. CDR3 in DNA: TGTGCCAGCAGCTTTTTTGCGGGGAACACTGAAGCTTTCTTT.

CDR3 sequence: CASSYSRGEAFF. The CDR3 DNA is TGTGCCAGCAGTTACTCGCGGGGTGAAGCTTTCTTT. The rearrangement joins TRBV6-5 to TRBJ1-1; unclear D gene. V was shortened by 0 bases and J by 7 bases, with 6 bases between the two germline ends. Per germline, CDR1 MNHEY and CDR2 SVGAGI. The CDR3 consists of 12 residues.

The gene calls are TRBV11-3 and TRBJ2-6, with a possible D match to TRBD1 (5 bases). The V end was cut by 5 bases, the J end by 5 bases, with 19 bases between. The CDR3 is 17 residues long. Germline assignment: CDR1 SGHNT and CDR2 YENEEA. Here the CDR3 reads CASSPGSLSRWANVLTF. DNA of the CDR3: TGTGCCAGCAGCCCAGGGTCCCTCTCTCGCTGGGCCAACGTCCTGACTTTC.

In this sample, this clone turned up a few times. Here the CDR3 DNA reads TGTGCCAGCAGCCCTAATCTAGCGGGAATAGATACGCAGTATTTT. This translates into CASSPNLAGIDTQYF. The chain uses TRBV5-6 and TRBJ2-3; 9 bases fit TRBD2. The germline V gene has CDR1 SGHDT and CDR2 YYEEEE. Losses at the gene ends were 4 bases for V and 5 bases for J; bases not matched to a gene: 8. The CDR3 is made up of 15 amino acids.

The rearrangement links TRBV20-1 to TRBJ2-7, with 8 bases fitting TRBD1. V gave up 3 bases and J gave up 6 bases; unmatched junction bases: 1. Germline lookup yields CDR1 DFQATT and CDR2 SNEGSKA (reference sequence). The CDR3 extends over 11 amino acids. Written as DNA, the CDR3 is TGCAGTGCTAGGACAGGGGTCGAGCAGTACTTC. Amino acid sequence: CSARTGVEQYF.

This clone was recorded once. The chain recombines TRBV13 with TRBJ2-2, with 9 positions matching TRBD2. With 2 bases clipped from V and 5 bases from J, the junction kept 6 bases outside the gene matches. Germline V gene sequence: CDR1 PRHDT, CDR2 FYEKMQ (reference sequence). The CDR3 runs to 16 residues. In DNA form, the CDR3 reads TGTGCCAGCAGCTTAATTCGGCGGGAGGGGACCGGGGAGCTGTTTTTT. This codes for CASSLIRREGTGELFF.

The V gene is TRBV19, the J gene TRBJ2-7; the D gene could be TRBD1 or TRBD2 (5 bases each). Trimming left V 5 bases short and J 0 bases short, with 17 bases between. The germline gives CDR1 LNHDA, CDR2 SQIVND (reference sequence). The length of the CDR3 is 16 residues. The DNA of the CDR3 is TGTGCCAGTAGTCTCACCGGGACCCCGAGCTCCTACGAGCAGTACTTC. Its protein is CASSLTGTPSSYEQYF.

The rearrangement links TRBV18 to TRBJ1-3; D possibly corresponds to TRBD1 (5 bases). The V gene's germline CDR1 is KGHSH and CDR2 LQKENI. The CDR3 is 13 amino acids. The V end lost 5 bases, the J end lost 4 bases, and 9 bases lay between the germline ends. The CDR3 DNA reads as TGTGCCAGCTCATCAGACAGCGGAAACACCATATATTTT. This gives the protein CASSSDSGNTIYF.

V and J are TRBV4-3 and TRBJ1-3; tentatively, D is TRBD1 (5 bases). This CDR3 has 11 amino acids. The ends were cut back, 8 bases at V and 5 bases at J, with 7 bases in the middle. CDR1 and CDR2 from the germline V gene are LGHNA and YSLEER. Here the CDR3 reads CASGDRNTIYF. In DNA, the CDR3 is TGCGCCAGCGGGGACCGAAACACCATATATTTT.

The chain links TRBV27 to TRBJ1-2, with no clear D. V lost 0 bases and J 8 bases, leaving 10 bases between the germline ends. The CDR3 is 13 amino acids. Germline CDR1 reads MNHEY; CDR2 reads SMNVEV (reference sequence). CDR3 amino acids: CASSLSPLGGYTF. DNA for the CDR3: TGTGCCAGCAGTTTATCGCCCCTCGGGGGCTACACCTTC.

This clone was found once. The genes are TRBV2 and TRBJ1-5, with D possibly being TRBD1 (5 bases). The CDR3 has 13 residues. Trimming shortened V by 6 bases and J by 0 bases, and 6 bases separated the two germline ends. CDR1 is SNHLY, CDR2 FYNNEI, per germline. The CDR3 nucleotides are TGTGCCAGCAGGGGGGTTAGCAATCAGCCCCAGCATTTT. Translation gives CASRGVSNQPQHF.

This clone showed up just once. The V call is TRBV11-2, the J call TRBJ2-1; D unclear. V dropped 2 bases and J dropped 6 bases, with 11 bases sitting between them. Germline V gives CDR1 SGHAT, CDR2 FQNNGV. This CDR3 contains 14 residues. CDR3 DNA sequence: TGTGCCAGCAGCTTATTCCGCAGCCTCAATGAGCAGTTCTTC. Amino acid sequence: CASSLFRSLNEQFF. Supplemented by reference TRBV11-2 and TRBJ2-1, the full variable domain reads EAGVAQSPRYKIIEKRQSVAFWCNPISGHATLYWYQQILGQGPKLLIQFQNNGVVDDSQLPKDRFSAERLKGVDSTLKIQPAKLEDSAVYLCASSLFRSLNEQFFGPGTRLTVL.

This clone showed up just a few times. CDR3 amino acids: CASSLGTSRLEQYF. CDR3 in DNA: TGTGCCAGCAGCTTGGGGACTAGCAGACTGGAGCAGTACTTC. The rearrangement joins TRBV7-9 to TRBJ2-7; 9 bases line up with TRBD2. Germline V gives CDR1 SEHNR, CDR2 FQNEAQ (reference sequence). The CDR3 sequence is 14 residues long. V was pared by 3 bases and J by 7 bases, with 7 bases of the junction left unmatched.

CDR3 nucleotides: TGTGCCACCCTCTCCCCTGAGGGAAAACTGTTTTTT. It encodes CATLSPEGKLFF. The V call is TRBV10-3, the J call TRBJ1-4; D unclear. CDR3 length: 12 residues. Deletions cut 10 bases from V and 10 bases from J, with 16 bases between. Germline loops: CDR1 ENHRY, CDR2 SYGVKD.

The chain employs TRBV27 and TRBJ2-3; D may be TRBD2 (5 bases). The CDR3 covers 16 residues. Germline CDR1 is MNHEY and CDR2 is SMNVEV (reference sequence). V gave up 5 bases and J gave up 8 bases, with 23 bases separating them. Here the CDR3 reads CASSMTTTKIPFTQYF. The CDR3 nucleotides read TGTGCCAGCAGTATGACGACTACGAAAATCCCCTTTACGCAGTATTTT.

The chain links TRBV6-4 to TRBJ2-3; no firm D call. The V end was cut by 4 bases, the J end by 0 bases, with 5 bases between. CDR1 and CDR2 from the germline V gene are MRHNA and SNTAGT. CDR3 length: 13 amino acids. CDR3 sequence: CASSVSSTDTQYF. CDR3 sequence (DNA): TGTGCCAGCAGTGTCTCGAGCACAGATACGCAGTATTTT.

CDR3 loop: CASSLVTGYYEQYF. The CDR3 DNA reads TGTGCCAGCAGCTTGGTGACAGGATACTACGAGCAGTACTTC. The chain carries TRBV11-2 and TRBJ2-7; D perhaps matches TRBD1 (6 bases). Germline V CDR1 and CDR2: SGHAT, FQNNGV. The CDR3 is made up of 14 amino acids. Trimming removed 3 bases from V and 3 bases from J, with 12 bases in between.

This chain joins TRBV14 and TRBJ1-5; D is unclear. Germline assignment: CDR1 SGHDN and CDR2 FVKESK. V lost 0 bases and J lost 6, with 6 bases in between. The CDR3 length is 13 residues. This CDR3 reads CASSQDEGQPQHF. CDR3 sequence (DNA): TGTGCCAGCAGCCAAGATGAGGGTCAGCCCCAGCATTTT.

The V call is TRBV27, the J call TRBJ1-5, with a tentative D call TRBD1 (5 bases). This CDR3 has 12 residues. The germline V and J ends were trimmed by 5 bases and 4 bases, with 6 bases remaining between them. CDR1 and CDR2 from the germline V gene are MNHEY and SMNVEV (reference sequence). CDR3 in amino acids: CASSAGNQPQHF. The CDR3 DNA is TGTGCCAGCAGTGCAGGGAATCAGCCCCAGCATTTT.

The chain has TRBV6-5 and TRBJ1-5, with 9 bases lining up with TRBD1. The CDR3 sequence is 15 residues long. Germline V gene lookup returns CDR1 MNHEY and CDR2 SVGAGI. Trimming took 0 bases from V and 5 from J; bases not matched to a gene: 2. This CDR3 reads CASSYSWDRDQPQHF. The CDR3 bases are TGTGCCAGCAGTTACTCGTGGGACAGGGATCAGCCCCAGCATTTT.

In this sample, this clone turned up a few times. The rearrangement uses TRBV19 and TRBJ1-5; 7 bases match TRBD1. The CDR3 runs 15 residues. Losses at the gene ends were 3 bases for V and 3 bases for J; bases not matched to a gene: 5. CDR1 and CDR2 (germline): LNHDA, SQIVND (reference sequence). CDR3 nucleotides: TGTGCCAGTAGTATTCGGGACAGTCTCAATCAGCCCCAGCATTTT. It yields the protein CASSIRDSLNQPQHF.

The rearrangement links TRBV14 to TRBJ2-7; TRBD2 aligns across 7 bases. Germline CDR1 is SGHDN and CDR2 is FVKESK. V lost 1 base to trimming and J lost 1 base; unmatched junction nucleotides: 1. This CDR3 is built from 14 residues. CDR3: CASSQAGGSYEQYF. For the CDR3, the DNA is TGTGCCAGCAGCCAAGCGGGAGGTTCCTACGAGCAGTACTTC.

The chain recombines TRBV4-3 with TRBJ2-2; D is unresolved. The CDR3 covers 11 residues. Deletions cut 4 bases from V and 5 bases from J, with 2 bases between. In germline, CDR1 is LGHNA, CDR2 YSLEER. The CDR3 nucleotides are TGCGCCAGCAGCCGTACCGGGGAGCTGTTTTTT. Translation: CASSRTGELFF.

The chain uses TRBV2 and TRBJ1-2, with 7 bases aligning to TRBD1. The J segment lost 7 bases and the V segment lost 9 bases, leaving 11 bases of the junction unmatched. The CDR3 covers 13 residues. CDR1 is SNHLY, CDR2 FYNNEI, per germline. The CDR3 region is CARKDRAVGGYTF. In nucleotides, the CDR3 is TGTGCCAGAAAAGACAGGGCTGTGGGTGGCTACACCTTC.

This chain links TRBV5-4 with TRBJ2-1, with a tentative D call TRBD2 (5 bases). Germline-derived CDR1 and CDR2 are SGHNT and YYREEE (reference sequence). The V gene lost 2 bases and the J gene lost 0 bases, with 9 bases spanning the gap. This CDR3 is built from 15 residues. The CDR3 is CASSLRGSSYNEQFF. CDR3 DNA sequence: TGTGCCAGCAGCTTACGGGGAAGCTCCTACAATGAGCAGTTCTTC.